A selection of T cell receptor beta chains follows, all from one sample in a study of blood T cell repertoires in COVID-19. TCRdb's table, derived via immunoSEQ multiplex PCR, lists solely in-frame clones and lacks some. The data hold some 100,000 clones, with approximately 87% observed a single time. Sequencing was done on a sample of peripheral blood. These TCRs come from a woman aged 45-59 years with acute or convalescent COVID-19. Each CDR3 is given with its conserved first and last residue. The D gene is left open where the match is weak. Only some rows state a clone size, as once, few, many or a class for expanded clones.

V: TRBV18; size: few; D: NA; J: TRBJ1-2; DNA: TGTGCCAGCTCCCCACAGGCCGAGACAGGAACTAACTATGGCTACACCTTC; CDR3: CASSPQAETGTNYGYTF
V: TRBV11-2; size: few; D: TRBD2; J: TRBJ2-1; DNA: TGTGCCAGCAGCTTGCTGACTAGCGGGGTCGGCAATGAGCAGTTCTTC; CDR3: CASSLLTSGVGNEQFF
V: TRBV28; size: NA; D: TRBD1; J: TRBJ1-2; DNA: TGTGCCAGCAGTTTACGACAGGGGTACTATGGCTACACCTTC; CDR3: CASSLRQGYYGYTF
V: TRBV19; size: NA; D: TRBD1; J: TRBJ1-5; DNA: TGTGCCAGTAGTAGGACAGGGGGTAATCAGCCCCAGCATTTT; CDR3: CASSRTGGNQPQHF
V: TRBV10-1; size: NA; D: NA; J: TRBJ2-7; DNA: TGCGCCAGCAGTGAGAACAGAGCCCTTTACGAGCAGTACTTC; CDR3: CASSENRALYEQYF
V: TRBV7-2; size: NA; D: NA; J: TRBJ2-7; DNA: TGTGCCAGCAGTCGTCCCCCGGCGGGTCTCCAGTACTTC; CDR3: CASSRPPAGLQYF
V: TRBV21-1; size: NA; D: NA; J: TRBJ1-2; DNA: TGTGCCAGCAGCAAAGGTGGCGTGAGACAGCAAAACTATGGCTACACCTTC; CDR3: CASSKGGVRQQNYGYTF
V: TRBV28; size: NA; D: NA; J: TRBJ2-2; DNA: TGTGCCAGCAGGCCACTCAGGGGTGCGAACACCGGGGAGCTGTTTTTT; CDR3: CASRPLRGANTGELFF
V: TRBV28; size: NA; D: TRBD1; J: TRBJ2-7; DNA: TGTGCCAGCACGACAGGGTTAAACTACGAGCAGTACTTC; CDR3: CASTTGLNYEQYF
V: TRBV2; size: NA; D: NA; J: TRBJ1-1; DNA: TGTGCCAGCAGCATCAACTACAGGGCGGAAGCTTTCTTT; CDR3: CASSINYRAEAFF
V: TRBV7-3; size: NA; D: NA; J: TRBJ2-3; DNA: TGTGCCAGCAGCAAGCGGACCAGTGGCACAGATACGCAGTATTTT; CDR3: CASSKRTSGTDTQYF
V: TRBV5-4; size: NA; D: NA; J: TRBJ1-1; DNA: TGTGCCAGCAGCTTGCCTTTTTTGCAGACTGAAGCTTTCTTT; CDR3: CASSLPFLQTEAFF
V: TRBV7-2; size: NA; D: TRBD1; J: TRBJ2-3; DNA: TGTGCCAGCAGCCCGGGGCTACAGGGGCATACGCAGTATTTT; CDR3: CASSPGLQGHTQYF
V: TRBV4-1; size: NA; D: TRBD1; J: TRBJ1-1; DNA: TGCGCCAGCAGCCAGGGACAGGATTCGAACACTGAAGCTTTCTTT; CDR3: CASSQGQDSNTEAFF
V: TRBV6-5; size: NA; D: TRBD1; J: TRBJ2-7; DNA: TGTGCCAGCAGAAGGGACAGGGAAGGCAACGAGCAGTACTTC; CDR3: CASRRDREGNEQYF
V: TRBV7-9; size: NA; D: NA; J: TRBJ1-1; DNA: TGTGCCAGCAGCTTATGGAGGGGGGGTCACACTGAAGCTTTCTTT; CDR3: CASSLWRGGHTEAFF
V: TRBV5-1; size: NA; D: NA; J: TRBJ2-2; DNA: TGCGCCAGCAGCTTGACGCAGGGGAGTGGCGGGGAGCTGTTTTTT; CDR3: CASSLTQGSGGELFF
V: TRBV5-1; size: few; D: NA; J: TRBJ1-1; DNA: TGCGCCAGCAGCTCGAGTGGGGCTTGGCGGGGCACTGAAGCTTTCTTT; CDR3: CASSSSGAWRGTEAFF
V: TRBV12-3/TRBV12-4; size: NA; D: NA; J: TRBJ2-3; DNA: TGTGCCAGCAGTTTAGCATCCCTGGATACGCAGTATTTT; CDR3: CASSLASLDTQYF
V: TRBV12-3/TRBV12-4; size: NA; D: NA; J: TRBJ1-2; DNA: TGTGCCAGCAGTTTACAACAAAACTATGGCTACACCTTC; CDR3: CASSLQQNYGYTF
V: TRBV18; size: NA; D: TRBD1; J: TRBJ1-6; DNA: TGTGCCAGCTCAGCAAACAGGGGAAGCTCCTATAATTCACCCCTCCACTTT; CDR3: CASSANRGSSYNSPLHF
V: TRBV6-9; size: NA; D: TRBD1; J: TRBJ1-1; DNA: TGTGCCAGCAGTTACCCCAGGGGGTCGGGACCTGAAGCTTTCTTT; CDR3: CASSYPRGSGPEAFF
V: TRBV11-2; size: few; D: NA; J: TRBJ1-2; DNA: TGTGCCAGCAGCTTAGACCCTCTAAGGGGCTATGGCTACACCTTC; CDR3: CASSLDPLRGYGYTF
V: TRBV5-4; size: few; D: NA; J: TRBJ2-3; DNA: TGTGCCAGCAGCTTGGGAGGCGGGTCGGGCACAGATACGCAGTATTTT; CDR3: CASSLGGGSGTDTQYF
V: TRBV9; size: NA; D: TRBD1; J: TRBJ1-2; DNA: TGTGCCAGCAGCCTGGACAGGGGAGCGACGGGTGGCTACACCTTC; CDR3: CASSLDRGATGGYTF
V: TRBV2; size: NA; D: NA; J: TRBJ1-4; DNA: TGTGCCAGCAGTGAACTGGGGGCTGTGAGTGAAAAACTGTTTTTT; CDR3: CASSELGAVSEKLFF
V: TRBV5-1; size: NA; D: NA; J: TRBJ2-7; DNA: TGCGCCAGCAGCTTGGATGGGGCCCCCTCCTACGAGCAGTACTTC; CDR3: CASSLDGAPSYEQYF
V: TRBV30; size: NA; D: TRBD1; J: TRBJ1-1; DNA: TGTGCCTGGAGTGCAGACAGGGGCCAAACAGGAGCTTTCTTT; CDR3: CAWSADRGQTGAFF